Included here is one T cell receptor beta chain sequence, with context. CDR3 length equals 14 residues. V was pared by 4 bases and J by 8 bases, with 14 bases between. Germline V gene lookup returns CDR1 LGHDT and CDR2 YNNKEL (reference sequence). The data were taken from a study of blood T cell repertoires in COVID-19. Study as a whole: Sites in the United States, Italy and Spain provided acute and convalescent COVID-19 samples. PBMCs, B-cell-depleted T cells, or T cells provided the cDNA or gDNA that made up the material.

Original handling: Amplification from reference gene primers served as the basis for estimated nucleated cell counts. Assay used: immunoSEQ multiplex PCR; TCRdb lists only in-frame clones, some missing. V and J calls and clone size are given by that table; D and trimming were obtained from the DNA. The table has 68,000 or so clones, 65% to 85% seen once; the top ten hold approximately 9.2%. The specimen sequenced was peripheral blood. The TCR originated in a woman in her forties or fifties with acute or convalescent COVID-19. The genes are TRBV3-1 (or the pseudogene TRBV3-2) and TRBJ1-4, with D possibly TRBD1 on 5 matching bases. As DNA, the CDR3 is TGTGCCAGCAGCCGCCCCGGAGGGGCCGAAAAACTGTTTTTT. It is translated as CASSRPGGAEKLFF.